This TCR beta chain stems from a study of response to subunit inactivated influenza vaccine. Study-wide findings and caveats: Authors suggested seasonal influenza vaccinations each recruit few new T cells.

TCRdb fed the RT-PCR reads into MiXCR, producing one record per CDR3 protein. The sample lists approximately 730,000 distinct CDR3 sequences, about 15% occurring once. The CDR3 contains 14 residues. V dropped 6 bases and J dropped 8 bases, with 17 bases sitting between them. This clonotype has at least ten counts. Its antigen remains unidentified. This chain joins TRBV12-3 or TRBV12-4 and TRBJ1-3; D remains ambiguous. The starting material was PBMCs from blood, obtained roughly 2 weeks before vaccination. This TCR came from a man in his forties or fifties who received an inactivated influenza vaccine. In nucleotides, the CDR3 is TGTGCCAGCAGGACGCCATGGGATAGCGACACCATATATTTT. As protein: CASRTPWDSDTIYF.